Listed here are 20 T cell receptor beta chains from one sample, sequenced in a study of blood T cell repertoires in COVID-19. Sequencing used immunoSEQ multiplex PCR; TCRdb keeps in-frame clones, though not all of them. The sample shows 100,000 or so clones, 85% of them seen only once. The specimen was peripheral blood. These receptors all come from a woman in her sixties or seventies with active or convalescent COVID-19.

The chain employs TRBV2 and TRBJ1-1; TRBD1 matches at 7 bases. Germline loops: CDR1 SNHLY, CDR2 FYNNEI. J lost 4 bases, V lost 6 bases, and 11 bases had no gene match. This CDR3 contains 15 residues. CDR3 protein: CASRPSEGAGTEAFF. In DNA form, the CDR3 reads TGTGCCAGCAGACCCAGCGAGGGGGCAGGCACTGAAGCTTTCTTT. The full variable domain, its missing parts supplied by reference TRBV2 and TRBJ1-1, is EPEVTQTPSHQVTQMGQEVILRCVPISNHLYFYWYRQILGQKVEFLVSFYNNEISEKSEIFDDQFSVERPDGSNFTLKIRSTKLEDSAMYFCASRPSEGAGTEAFFGQGTRLTVV.

V and J are TRBV28 and TRBJ1-6; TRBD1 is a possible D gene (6 bases). V was shortened by 2 bases and J by 7 bases, with 12 bases between the two germline ends. The CDR3 spans 15 residues. The germline CDR1 and CDR2 sequences are MDHEN and SYDVKM. The chain's CDR3 is CASSLRQGNNSPLHF. The DNA of the CDR3 is TGTGCCAGCAGTTTAAGGCAGGGGAACAATTCACCCCTCCACTTT.

The V call is TRBV21-1, the J call TRBJ2-7; no DNA check was done on the table's D call, TRBD2. TRBV21-1 is assigned pseudogene status. The CDR3 length is 15 residues. The CDR3 sequence: CASPPGSGVSYEQYF. The CDR3 DNA follows: TGTGCCAGCCCCCCGGGTAGCGGGGTTTCCTACGAGCAGTACTTC.

This clone appeared a few times. The gene calls are TRBV28 and TRBJ1-6, with D hard to call. Germline CDR1 and CDR2: MDHEN and SYDVKM. V lost 2 bases to trimming and J lost 10 bases, with 12 bases between them. The CDR3 has 14 amino acids. CDR3 sequence (DNA): TGTGCCAGCAGTTTAGGTCAGGCGGGATCACCCCTCCACTTT. Amino acids: CASSLGQAGSPLHF.

The chain joins TRBV5-1 to TRBJ1-1; a weak D match, TRBD1 (5 bases). The CDR3 loop spans 13 amino acids. Per germline, CDR1 SGHRS and CDR2 YFSETQ. Trimming pared 5 bases from V and 1 base from J, leaving 9 bases between. The CDR3 nucleotides read TGCGCCAGCAGGACCAGGGAGAACACTGAAGCTTTCTTT. It codes for CASRTRENTEAFF.

The chain recombines TRBV7-2 with TRBJ2-1; 8 bases agree with TRBD2. V shed 0 bases and J 3 bases; nucleotides not matched to a gene: 7. This CDR3 region has 17 residues. Germline CDR1 reads SGHTA; CDR2 reads FQGNSA. CDR3 residues: CASSLAGTSGFYNEQFF. The CDR3 bases are TGTGCCAGCAGCTTAGCGGGCACTAGCGGTTTCTACAATGAGCAGTTCTTC.

The chain's CDR3 is CASSGQGANSYEQYF. Written as DNA, the CDR3 is TGTGCCAGCAGTGGACAGGGGGCAAACTCCTACGAGCAGTACTTC. The chain links TRBV9 to TRBJ2-7; 11 bases line up with TRBD1. V dropped 5 bases and J dropped 0; count of bases not matched to a gene: 4. This CDR3 comprises 15 residues. Germline V gives CDR1 SGDLS, CDR2 YYNGEE.

The genes are TRBV5-6 and TRBJ1-2; the D gene is possibly TRBD1 (5 bases). Between the trimmed V and J ends, which lost 4 bases and 6 bases, there was a span of 19 bases. The germline V gene encodes CDR1 SGHDT and CDR2 YYEEEE. The CDR3 runs to 15 residues. The CDR3 region is CASSTLQVRRDGYTF. The CDR3 DNA is TGTGCCAGCAGCACCCTACAGGTTCGGAGAGATGGCTACACCTTC.

The chain uses TRBV2 and TRBJ2-1; 14 bases line up with TRBD2. The CDR3 has 15 amino acids. The V gene end was trimmed by 5 bases and the J gene end by 9 bases; junction bases not matched to a gene: 6. Germline V gene data show CDR1 as SNHLY and CDR2 as FYNNEI. CDR3 DNA sequence: TGTGCCAGCAGTCCGGGACTAGCGGGAGTGGTTGAGCAGTTCTTC. It codes for CASSPGLAGVVEQFF. Full variable domain (outside the CDR3, taken from reference TRBV2 and TRBJ2-1): EPEVTQTPSHQVTQMGQEVILRCVPISNHLYFYWYRQILGQKVEFLVSFYNNEISEKSEIFDDQFSVERPDGSNFTLKIRSTKLEDSAMYFCASSPGLAGVVEQFFGPGTRLTVL.

J is TRBJ1-1 and V is TRBV2; D uncertain. V lost 4 bases, J lost 4 bases, and 16 bases lay in between. Germline lookup yields CDR1 SNHLY and CDR2 FYNNEI. This CDR3 region has 15 residues. CDR3 coding DNA: TGTGCCAGCAGTGTCGGGAAAATCGCGGGCACTGAAGCTTTCTTT. Protein sequence: CASSVGKIAGTEAFF. The variable domain in full, completed from reference TRBV2 and TRBJ1-1, reads EPEVTQTPSHQVTQMGQEVILRCVPISNHLYFYWYRQILGQKVEFLVSFYNNEISEKSEIFDDQFSVERPDGSNFTLKIRSTKLEDSAMYFCASSVGKIAGTEAFFGQGTRLTVV.

The rearrangement links TRBV28 to TRBJ2-1, with 7 positions matching TRBD2. Losses at the gene ends were 2 bases for V and 1 base for J; bases not matched to a gene: 5. This CDR3 comprises 16 residues. Germline-derived CDR1 and CDR2 are MDHEN and SYDVKM. The CDR3 region has the DNA TGTGCCAGCAGTTTAGGGAGGGGAATATCCTACAATGAGCAGTTCTTC. Protein: CASSLGRGISYNEQFF.

This chain uses TRBV11-2 with TRBJ2-7; TRBD1 agrees at 8 bases. Germline V gene sequence: CDR1 SGHAT, CDR2 FQNNGV. CDR3 length: 16 residues. Trimming removed 4 bases from V and 7 bases from J; junction bases left unmatched: 15. In DNA form, the CDR3 reads TGTGCCAGCAGCTCTCATATGGGGCAGGGGGCGCCTGAGCAGTACTTC. Its protein product is CASSSHMGQGAPEQYF.

This clone was seen only a few times. The rearrangement links TRBV21-1 to TRBJ2-7; the table's TRBD2 call for D was not verified on the DNA. TRBV21-1 is a pseudogene segment. The CDR3 covers 18 residues. The CDR3 nucleotides read TGTGCCAGCAGCAACCTCCTAGGTCGACCGAACTGGCCCTACGAGCAGTACTTC. Amino acid sequence: CASSNLLGRPNWPYEQYF.

The chain links TRBV20-1 to TRBJ1-1; D remains unclear. Trimming left V 5 bases short and J 4 bases short, with 8 bases between. CDR1 and CDR2 from the germline V gene are DFQATT and SNEGSKA (reference sequence). The CDR3 is 11 residues long. The CDR3 region has the DNA TGCAGTGCTCCTGTGAGCACTGAAGCTTTCTTT. This codes for CSAPVSTEAFF.

This clone was picked up one time. This chain joins TRBV28 and TRBJ2-2, with 8 bases aligning to TRBD2. The CDR3 covers 16 residues. J lost 4 bases, V lost 3 bases, and 7 bases had no gene match. Germline V gives CDR1 MDHEN, CDR2 SYDVKM. CDR3 protein: CASSFFGTRGTGELFF. As DNA, the CDR3 is TGTGCCAGCAGTTTTTTCGGGACTAGGGGCACCGGGGAGCTGTTTTTT. The complete variable domain, with remaining parts taken from reference TRBV28 and TRBJ2-2, reads DVKVTQSSRYLVKRTGEKVFLECVQDMDHENMFWYRQDPGLGLRLIYFSYDVKMKEKGDIPEGYSVSREKKERFSLILESASTNQTSMYLCASSFFGTRGTGELFFGEGSRLTVL.

The chain carries TRBV24-1 and TRBJ1-4, with D perhaps matching TRBD1 (5 bases). Trimming removed 5 bases at V and 2 bases at J, with 5 bases between. The CDR3 has 13 residues. Germline-derived CDR1 and CDR2 are KGHDR and SFDVKD. The CDR3 region has the DNA TGTGCCACCAGTGGACAGACTAATGAAAAACTGTTTTTT. This sequence encodes CATSGQTNEKLFF.

This clone was counted a single time. The V gene is TRBV5-5, the J gene TRBJ1-1; D gene ambiguous. The CDR3 loop spans 15 amino acids. Looked up from germline, CDR1 is SGHKS and CDR2 is YYEKEE (reference sequence). V shed 1 base and J shed 3 bases, with 13 bases lying between them. The CDR3 loop reads CASSLWVGRDTEAFF. CDR3 DNA sequence: TGTGCCAGCAGCTTGTGGGTAGGGAGGGACACTGAAGCTTTCTTT.

V is TRBV5-1 and J is TRBJ1-2; 7 bases fit TRBD1. With 0 bases clipped from V and 6 bases from J, the junction kept 8 bases outside the gene matches. Germline V gene lookup returns CDR1 SGHRS and CDR2 YFSETQ. The CDR3 contains 15 residues. CDR3 loop: CASSLEKGGADGYTF. The CDR3 coding sequence is TGCGCCAGCAGCTTGGAGAAAGGGGGCGCGGATGGCTACACCTTC.

The CDR3, as DNA: TGTGCCAGCAGTTTATTTGCCAGCGGGGACGAGCAGTACTTC. It codes for CASSLFASGDEQYF. The V call is TRBV27, the J call TRBJ2-7; 7 nucleotides agree with TRBD2. The germline CDR1 and CDR2 sequences are MNHEY and SMNVEV (reference sequence). The CDR3 loop spans 14 amino acids. V was pared by 1 base and J by 5 bases, with 5 bases of the junction left unmatched.

The gene calls are TRBV11-2 and TRBJ1-1, with 7 bases matching TRBD1. V shed 0 bases, J shed 3 bases, and the junction held 7 bases outside the gene matches. The CDR3 is 16 residues long. Germline assignment: CDR1 SGHAT and CDR2 FQNNGV. Here the CDR3 DNA reads TGTGCCAGCAGCTTAGATGGGCGCGACAGGGACACTGAAGCTTTCTTT. It encodes CASSLDGRDRDTEAFF.